Here is one T cell receptor beta chain with its context. Its antigen is unknown. The sample originates from a study of Graves' ophthalmopathy and Graves' hyperthyroidism. Study at large: Pretreatment peripheral blood was obtained at initial diagnosis. Whole-study results and caveats: Blood shared most expanded thyroid clonotypes above 0.001 frequency.

RNA transcripts yielded amplified TCR beta CDR3 regions. HTBI primers primed a first-round RT-PCR, and a second-round multiplex PCR followed. TCRdb reprocessed the multiplex PCR reads via MiXCR and lists one record per CDR3 protein. The sample shows hundreds of thousands of distinct CDR3 sequences, under 50% of them seen only once. Clinical symptoms, serum thyroxine, TRAb, thyroid ultrasound and orbital computed tomography determined diagnosis. Someone took the PBMCs out of approximately 10 ml of fresh peripheral blood. This CDR3 has 14 residues. The germline V gene encodes CDR1 SGDLS and CDR2 YYNGEE. The V gene lost 4 bases and the J gene lost 0 bases, with 11 bases spanning the gap.

The chain has TRBV9 and TRBJ2-7; D uncertain. The sample was peripheral blood. This clonotype was sampled from an adult man with Graves' ophthalmopathy. Written as DNA, the CDR3 is TGTGCCAGCAGCCAAGTCCAGGACTCCTACGAGCAGTACTTC. It encodes CASSQVQDSYEQYF.